The rows below give T cell receptor beta chains drawn from one sample of a study of blood T cell repertoires in COVID-19. Clones were read by immunoSEQ multiplex PCR, and TCRdb kept only the in-frame ones, dropping some. The repertoire holds tens of thousands of clones, with around 79% as singletons. Sequencing was done on a sample of peripheral blood. The receptors were sampled from an elderly woman with acute or convalescent COVID-19. Each CDR3 is given with its conserved first and last residue. The order of the fields is D gene, clone size, J gene, V gene, CDR3 DNA, CDR3 protein. D genes are given only for firm matches. Clone size is not always given. Where it is, it says once, few, many or a class for expanded clones.

d_call: -; clone_size: -; j_call: TRBJ1-2; v_call: TRBV28; cdr3_nt: TGTGCCAGCAACGGCGGAAACTATGGCTACACCTTC; cdr3_aa: CASNGGNYGYTF
d_call: TRBD2; clone_size: -; j_call: TRBJ2-1; v_call: TRBV4-2; cdr3_nt: TGTGCCAGCAGCCAAGACTTACTAGCGGGTACCTACAATGAGCAGTTCTTC; cdr3_aa: CASSQDLLAGTYNEQFF
d_call: -; clone_size: -; j_call: TRBJ2-1; v_call: TRBV7-2; cdr3_nt: TGTGCCAGCAGCCTCTCGGGACAAGAGTTGCAGTTCTTC; cdr3_aa: CASSLSGQELQFF
d_call: TRBD1; clone_size: -; j_call: TRBJ2-5; v_call: TRBV7-6; cdr3_nt: TGTGCCAGCAGCTTGACAGGGGGAATAGGAGAGACCCAGTACTTC; cdr3_aa: CASSLTGGIGETQYF
d_call: TRBD2; clone_size: -; j_call: TRBJ2-1; v_call: TRBV9; cdr3_nt: TGTGCCAGCAGCGTAGGGACTAGCGGGAGTACGAATGAGCAGTTCTTC; cdr3_aa: CASSVGTSGSTNEQFF
d_call: -; clone_size: -; j_call: TRBJ1-1; v_call: TRBV20-1; cdr3_nt: TGCAGTGCGGAACAGGTCACTGAAGCTTTCTTT; cdr3_aa: CSAEQVTEAFF
d_call: TRBD1; clone_size: -; j_call: TRBJ1-5; v_call: TRBV7-9; cdr3_nt: TGTGCCAGCAGCTCCCAGACAGGGGGTAGCAATCAGCCCCAGCATTTT; cdr3_aa: CASSSQTGGSNQPQHF
d_call: -; clone_size: few; j_call: TRBJ2-5; v_call: TRBV2; cdr3_nt: TGTGCCAGCAAAGCGAGTGGGGAGACCCAGTACTTC; cdr3_aa: CASKASGETQYF
d_call: -; clone_size: -; j_call: TRBJ1-5; v_call: TRBV5-6; cdr3_nt: TGTGCCAGCAGCTTTGGCAGGGAAGGACAGCCCCAGCATTTT; cdr3_aa: CASSFGREGQPQHF
d_call: -; clone_size: -; j_call: TRBJ2-1; v_call: TRBV7-6; cdr3_nt: TGTGCCAGCAGCTTTTTAGTCGCCAATGAGCAGTTCTTC; cdr3_aa: CASSFLVANEQFF
d_call: -; clone_size: -; j_call: TRBJ2-3; v_call: TRBV18; cdr3_nt: TGTGCCAGCTCACCAGTGCTAGCGCGCGTAGGAACGGATACGCAGTATTTT; cdr3_aa: CASSPVLARVGTDTQYF
d_call: -; clone_size: -; j_call: TRBJ1-4; v_call: TRBV7-8; cdr3_nt: TGTGCCAGCAGCTATTACAGAGCGGGATTTGGAGTAACTAATGAAAAACTGTTTTTT; cdr3_aa: CASSYYRAGFGVTNEKLFF
d_call: TRBD2; clone_size: few; j_call: TRBJ2-1; v_call: TRBV19; cdr3_nt: TGTGCCAGTGCCGGGACTAGCGTAGACAATGAGCAGTTCTTC; cdr3_aa: CASAGTSVDNEQFF
d_call: -; clone_size: -; j_call: TRBJ1-2; v_call: TRBV3-1/TRBV3-2; cdr3_nt: TGTGCCAGCAGCCAAGGGCCAGGCCGCTATGGCTACACCTTC; cdr3_aa: CASSQGPGRYGYTF
d_call: TRBD2; clone_size: -; j_call: TRBJ2-1; v_call: TRBV18; cdr3_nt: TGTGCCAGCTCACCACTAGCGGGAGGGAATCGCAATGAGCAGTTCTTC; cdr3_aa: CASSPLAGGNRNEQFF
d_call: TRBD1; clone_size: -; j_call: TRBJ1-1; v_call: TRBV5-1; cdr3_nt: TGCGCCAGCAGCTTACCGGGACAGGGGATCACTGAAGCTTTCTTT; cdr3_aa: CASSLPGQGITEAFF
d_call: TRBD1; clone_size: -; j_call: TRBJ1-2; v_call: TRBV3-1/TRBV3-2; cdr3_nt: TGTGCCAGCAGCCAAGGATCACAGGGGGCTCACTATGGCTACACCTTC; cdr3_aa: CASSQGSQGAHYGYTF
d_call: TRBD2; clone_size: few; j_call: TRBJ2-7; v_call: TRBV29-1; cdr3_nt: TGCAGCGTGGAGAGACTAGCGGGGTCCTACGAGCAGTACTTC; cdr3_aa: CSVERLAGSYEQYF
d_call: -; clone_size: once; j_call: TRBJ2-5; v_call: TRBV27; cdr3_nt: TGTGCCAGCACCCTACAGGGGACTAGTGGAGAGACCCAGTACTTC; cdr3_aa: CASTLQGTSGETQYF
d_call: TRBD1; clone_size: -; j_call: TRBJ1-1; v_call: TRBV5-1; cdr3_nt: TGCGCCAGCAGCCGGACAGGGGCCCTAAACACTGAAGCTTTCTTT; cdr3_aa: CASSRTGALNTEAFF
d_call: TRBD1; clone_size: -; j_call: TRBJ2-7; v_call: TRBV27; cdr3_nt: TGTGCCAGCAGTTTCTACACAGGGGGACCCTACGAGCAGTACTTC; cdr3_aa: CASSFYTGGPYEQYF
d_call: TRBD1; clone_size: -; j_call: TRBJ2-7; v_call: TRBV6-5; cdr3_nt: TGTGCCAGCAGTAGGGGACAGGGGGCCCTCGAGCAGTACTTC; cdr3_aa: CASSRGQGALEQYF
d_call: -; clone_size: -; j_call: TRBJ1-1; v_call: TRBV6-6; cdr3_nt: TGTGCCAGCAGTTACCCCCAAGGCGGGGGCACTGAAGCTTTCTTT; cdr3_aa: CASSYPQGGGTEAFF
d_call: TRBD2; clone_size: -; j_call: TRBJ2-1; v_call: TRBV15; cdr3_nt: TGTGCCACCAGAGGACTAGCGGTTGAGGACGATGAGCAGTTCTTC; cdr3_aa: CATRGLAVEDDEQFF
d_call: TRBD2; clone_size: -; j_call: TRBJ2-2; v_call: TRBV6-2/TRBV6-3; cdr3_nt: TGTGCCAGCAGCCAGCGGGATTTGAACACCGGGGAGCTGTTTTTT; cdr3_aa: CASSQRDLNTGELFF
d_call: -; clone_size: -; j_call: TRBJ1-1; v_call: TRBV14; cdr3_nt: TGTGCCAGCAGCCAACCGGGGAGTATACCTGAAGCTTTCTTT; cdr3_aa: CASSQPGSIPEAFF
d_call: TRBD2; clone_size: -; j_call: TRBJ2-1; v_call: TRBV7-9; cdr3_nt: TGTGCCAGCAGTCCCGGACTAGCGGGAGAAGGGGAGCAGTTCTTC; cdr3_aa: CASSPGLAGEGEQFF
d_call: TRBD1; clone_size: few; j_call: TRBJ1-1; v_call: TRBV7-9; cdr3_nt: TGTGCCAGCAGCTTGGACAGGGTAATCTACACTGAAGCTTTCTTT; cdr3_aa: CASSLDRVIYTEAFF
d_call: TRBD1; clone_size: -; j_call: TRBJ1-4; v_call: TRBV10-3; cdr3_nt: TGTGCCATCAGTGAGTCCGGACAGGGAGGTGAAAAACTGTTTTTT; cdr3_aa: CAISESGQGGEKLFF
d_call: TRBD2; clone_size: -; j_call: TRBJ2-1; v_call: TRBV5-1; cdr3_nt: TGCGCCAGCAGCTGGAGACTAGCGGGAGGATTCAATGAGCAGTTCTTC; cdr3_aa: CASSWRLAGGFNEQFF
d_call: TRBD1; clone_size: -; j_call: TRBJ1-3; v_call: TRBV7-9; cdr3_nt: TGTGCCAGCAGCTCCCCTCCAGGGGGTGCGGTAAACACCATATATTTT; cdr3_aa: CASSSPPGGAVNTIYF
d_call: -; clone_size: -; j_call: TRBJ1-3; v_call: TRBV11-3; cdr3_nt: TGTGCCAGCAGCTTAGAACCCGACAGACGATCTGGAAACACCATATATTTT; cdr3_aa: CASSLEPDRRSGNTIYF
d_call: TRBD1; clone_size: once; j_call: TRBJ1-6; v_call: TRBV12-3/TRBV12-4; cdr3_nt: TGTGCCAGCACCCAGGGGGGCAGATCACCCCTCCACTTT; cdr3_aa: CASTQGGRSPLHF
d_call: TRBD1; clone_size: -; j_call: TRBJ2-1; v_call: TRBV25-1; cdr3_nt: TGTGCCAGCAGTGGACAGGGTTGGGACTACAATGAGCAGTTCTTC; cdr3_aa: CASSGQGWDYNEQFF
d_call: -; clone_size: -; j_call: TRBJ2-7; v_call: TRBV14; cdr3_nt: TGTGCCAGCAGCCAAGATCGGCAGGGGATCTACGAGCAGTACTTC; cdr3_aa: CASSQDRQGIYEQYF
d_call: -; clone_size: -; j_call: TRBJ2-1; v_call: TRBV6-6; cdr3_nt: TGTGCCAGCAGCCCCCGAGGGAGACAACTAGGCGATGAGCAGTTCTTC; cdr3_aa: CASSPRGRQLGDEQFF
d_call: -; clone_size: -; j_call: TRBJ2-1; v_call: TRBV5-1; cdr3_nt: TGCGCCAGCAGGGGACAACTCGAGCAGTTCTTC; cdr3_aa: CASRGQLEQFF
d_call: -; clone_size: -; j_call: TRBJ2-1; v_call: TRBV5-1; cdr3_nt: TGCGCCAGCAGCTTGACCGACAGAAGACTGAATGAGCAGTTCTTC; cdr3_aa: CASSLTDRRLNEQFF
d_call: TRBD1; clone_size: -; j_call: TRBJ1-2; v_call: TRBV5-1; cdr3_nt: TGCGCCAGCAGCTTGGCCCCACAGGGGGGGCTCGGCTATGGCTACACCTTC; cdr3_aa: CASSLAPQGGLGYGYTF
d_call: TRBD1; clone_size: -; j_call: TRBJ2-7; v_call: TRBV5-1; cdr3_nt: TGCGCCAGCAGCTTGGGGGACAGGGATGGATCCGAGCAGTACTTC; cdr3_aa: CASSLGDRDGSEQYF
d_call: TRBD1; clone_size: -; j_call: TRBJ1-1; v_call: TRBV5-6; cdr3_nt: TGTGCCAGCAGCTTGGAGGGGACAGGGAGGTGGACTGAAGCTTTCTTT; cdr3_aa: CASSLEGTGRWTEAFF
d_call: TRBD1; clone_size: -; j_call: TRBJ1-1; v_call: TRBV5-1; cdr3_nt: TGCGCCAGCAGCTTGGGTGACAGGGCCACCGAAGCTTTCTTT; cdr3_aa: CASSLGDRATEAFF
d_call: -; clone_size: -; j_call: TRBJ2-5; v_call: TRBV7-2; cdr3_nt: TGTGCCAGCAGCTCCCTCGGGATAGGGCGTGAGACCCAGTACTTC; cdr3_aa: CASSSLGIGRETQYF
d_call: TRBD1; clone_size: -; j_call: TRBJ2-7; v_call: TRBV5-6; cdr3_nt: TGTGCCAGCAGTAAGGACAGGGGTTACGAGCAGTACTTC; cdr3_aa: CASSKDRGYEQYF
d_call: TRBD2; clone_size: once; j_call: TRBJ2-1; v_call: TRBV7-2; cdr3_nt: TGTGCCAGCAGCTACCCCCCGGGACTAGCTAGAGGTGAGCAGTTCTTC; cdr3_aa: CASSYPPGLARGEQFF
d_call: -; clone_size: -; j_call: TRBJ1-1; v_call: TRBV19; cdr3_nt: TGTGCCAGTAGTATAGGGCGGGGAAACACTGAAGCTTTCTTT; cdr3_aa: CASSIGRGNTEAFF
d_call: -; clone_size: few; j_call: TRBJ2-1; v_call: TRBV5-1; cdr3_nt: TGCGCCAGCAGCTTGGCGTCGGTCTACAATGAGCAGTTCTTC; cdr3_aa: CASSLASVYNEQFF
d_call: -; clone_size: -; j_call: TRBJ2-5; v_call: TRBV25-1; cdr3_nt: TGTGCCAGCAGGGGGACAGGGATGGCGGGAGGCCGAAAGGGGACCCAGTACTTC; cdr3_aa: CASRGTGMAGGRKGTQYF
d_call: -; clone_size: -; j_call: TRBJ1-1; v_call: TRBV30; cdr3_nt: TGTGCCTGGAGATTACAGGTTAGGAACACTGAAGCTTTCTTT; cdr3_aa: CAWRLQVRNTEAFF
d_call: -; clone_size: few; j_call: TRBJ2-7; v_call: TRBV9; cdr3_nt: TGTGCCAGCAGCGTAGCTATGACAGACTACGAGCAGTACTTC; cdr3_aa: CASSVAMTDYEQYF
d_call: TRBD1; clone_size: -; j_call: TRBJ1-4; v_call: TRBV3-1/TRBV3-2; cdr3_nt: TGTGCCAGCAGCCAGGGACAGGCCTCTATTGAAAAACTGTTTTTT; cdr3_aa: CASSQGQASIEKLFF
d_call: -; clone_size: few; j_call: TRBJ2-1; v_call: TRBV6-5; cdr3_nt: TGTGCCAGCAGTTCTGTCTATGAGCAGTTCTTC; cdr3_aa: CASSSVYEQFF
d_call: -; clone_size: -; j_call: TRBJ2-1; v_call: TRBV5-1; cdr3_nt: TGCGCCAGCAGCTTGCAGGATTCCTACAATGAGCAGTTCTTC; cdr3_aa: CASSLQDSYNEQFF
d_call: -; clone_size: -; j_call: TRBJ1-2; v_call: TRBV28; cdr3_nt: TGTGCCAGCAGACGCACAGGGCCTAACTATGGCTACACCTTC; cdr3_aa: CASRRTGPNYGYTF